The present T cell receptor beta chain was sequenced within a study of T cells in Graves' hyperthyroidism and ophthalmopathy. Findings of the study overall: In the analysis, a 13 V-J model separated ophthalmopathy from stable hyperthyroidism.

The blood was taken when hyperthyroidism was first diagnosed, before any ophthalmopathy symptoms showed up. This clonotype was recorded only once. Its specificity is not known. A junction end diverges from the germline sequence, so it may reflect a read error. Amplified TCR beta CDR3 regions derived from RNA transcripts. Primed by the HTBI set, a first-round RT-PCR was run on the TCR CDR3. From the multiplex PCR reads, TCRdb called clonotypes with MiXCR, one entry per CDR3 protein. The sample includes a few hundred thousand distinct CDR3 sequences, around a sixth of them seen just once. CDR3 length: 17 residues. Germline V CDR1 and CDR2: MDHEN, SYDVKM.

The chain combines TRBV28 with TRBJ2-7; TRBD1 agrees at 12 bases. This clonotype was sampled from a woman between 18 and 29 years old with Graves' hyperthyroidism that later progressed to Graves' ophthalmopathy. Sequencing was done on a sample of blood. CDR3 region: CAGSRPGTGGHSYEQYF. The CDR3 nucleotides are TGTGCCGGCAGTCGACCTGGGACAGGGGGCCACTCCTACGAGCAGTACTTC.